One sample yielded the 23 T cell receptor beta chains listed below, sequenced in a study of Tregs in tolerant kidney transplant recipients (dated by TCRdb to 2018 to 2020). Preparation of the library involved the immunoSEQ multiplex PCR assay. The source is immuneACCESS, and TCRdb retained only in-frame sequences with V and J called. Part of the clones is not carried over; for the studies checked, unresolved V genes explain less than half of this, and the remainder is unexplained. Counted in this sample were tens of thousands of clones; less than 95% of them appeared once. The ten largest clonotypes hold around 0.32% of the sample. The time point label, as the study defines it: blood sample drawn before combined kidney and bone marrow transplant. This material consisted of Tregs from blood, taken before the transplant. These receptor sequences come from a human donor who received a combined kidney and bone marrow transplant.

The CDR3 here is CASGPRGSLREKLFF. Here the CDR3 DNA reads TGTGCCAGTGGGCCCAGGGGGAGCTTACGTGAAAAACTGTTTTTT. The chain has TRBV19 and TRBJ1-4; 7 bases map to TRBD1. CDR1 is LNHDA, CDR2 SQIVND, per germline (reference sequence). The V segment lost 8 bases and the J segment 7 bases; nucleotides outside the gene matches: 13. The CDR3 totals 15 residues.

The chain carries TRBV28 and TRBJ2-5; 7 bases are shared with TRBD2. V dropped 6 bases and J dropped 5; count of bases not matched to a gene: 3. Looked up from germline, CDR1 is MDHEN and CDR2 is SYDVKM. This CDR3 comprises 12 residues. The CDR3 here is CASSGGSETQYF. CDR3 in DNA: TGTGCCAGCAGCGGGGGGAGCGAGACCCAGTACTTC.

The CDR3 bases are TGTGCCATCAGTACTACGGGAGGGCTCACCGGGGAGCTGTTTTTT. This sequence encodes CAISTTGGLTGELFF. V is TRBV10-3 and J is TRBJ2-2; 8 bases map to TRBD2. CDR3 length: 15 amino acids. J gave up 4 bases and V 5 bases, and 6 bases lay outside the gene matches. Germline lookup yields CDR1 ENHRY and CDR2 SYGVKD.

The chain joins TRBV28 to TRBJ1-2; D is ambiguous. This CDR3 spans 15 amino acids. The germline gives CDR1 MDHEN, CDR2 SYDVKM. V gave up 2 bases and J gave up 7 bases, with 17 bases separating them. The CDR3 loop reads CASSLTARVLAGYTF. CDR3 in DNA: TGTGCCAGCAGTTTAACGGCGAGGGTTTTGGCTGGCTACACCTTC.

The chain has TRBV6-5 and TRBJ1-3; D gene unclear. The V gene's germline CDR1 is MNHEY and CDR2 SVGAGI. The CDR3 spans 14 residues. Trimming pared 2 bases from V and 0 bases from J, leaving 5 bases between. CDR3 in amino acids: CASSYEFSGNTIYF. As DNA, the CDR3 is TGTGCCAGCAGTTACGAGTTCTCTGGAAACACCATATATTTT.

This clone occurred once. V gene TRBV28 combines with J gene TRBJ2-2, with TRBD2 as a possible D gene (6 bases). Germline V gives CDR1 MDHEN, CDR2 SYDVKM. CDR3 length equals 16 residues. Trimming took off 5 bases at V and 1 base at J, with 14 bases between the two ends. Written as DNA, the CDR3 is TGTGCCAGCAGTCTGTGGACTACCTTGAACACCGGGGAGCTGTTTTTT. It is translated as CASSLWTTLNTGELFF.

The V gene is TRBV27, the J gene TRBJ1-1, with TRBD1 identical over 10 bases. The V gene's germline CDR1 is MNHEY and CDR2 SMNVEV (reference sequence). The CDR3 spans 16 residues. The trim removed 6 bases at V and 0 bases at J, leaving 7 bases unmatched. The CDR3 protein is CASRSDRGFMNTEAFF. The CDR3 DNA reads TGTGCCAGCAGATCGGACAGGGGGTTTATGAACACTGAAGCTTTCTTT.

The CDR3 nucleotides are TGTGCCAGCAGTACTGGGACAGGGAGGTCAACCTACGAGCAGTACTTC. It is translated as CASSTGTGRSTYEQYF. V and J are TRBV6-6 and TRBJ2-7, with 9 bases identical to TRBD1. This CDR3 region has 16 residues. The J segment lost 2 bases and the V segment lost 5 bases, leaving 10 bases of the junction unmatched. Germline CDR1 and CDR2: MNHNY and SVGAGI (reference sequence).

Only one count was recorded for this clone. The CDR3 DNA is TGTGCCAGCAAACTAGCGGGGCTATCCTACGAGCAGTACTTC. Amino acids: CASKLAGLSYEQYF. The V and J genes are TRBV2 and TRBJ2-7, with 10 bases that match TRBD2. Germline CDR1 is SNHLY and CDR2 is FYNNEI. The CDR3 is 14 residues long. Trimming cost V 7 bases and J 1 base; bases outside gene matches: 4.

CDR3 protein: CASSLLRRGQGVSVPQETQYF. Here the CDR3 DNA reads TGTGCCAGCTCACTATTACGCAGGGGACAGGGGGTTTCGGTCCCCCAAGAGACCCAGTACTTC. The chain recombines TRBV18 with TRBJ2-5; 11 bases align to TRBD1. Trimming cost V 4 bases and J 1 base; bases outside gene matches: 20. CDR1 is KGHSH, CDR2 LQKENI, per germline. The CDR3 runs 21 residues.

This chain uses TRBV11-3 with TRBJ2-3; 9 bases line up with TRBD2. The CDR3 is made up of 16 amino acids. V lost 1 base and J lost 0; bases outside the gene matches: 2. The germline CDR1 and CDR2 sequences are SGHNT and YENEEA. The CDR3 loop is CASSLGTSASTDTQYF. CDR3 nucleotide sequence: TGTGCCAGCAGCTTAGGGACTAGCGCTAGCACAGATACGCAGTATTTT.

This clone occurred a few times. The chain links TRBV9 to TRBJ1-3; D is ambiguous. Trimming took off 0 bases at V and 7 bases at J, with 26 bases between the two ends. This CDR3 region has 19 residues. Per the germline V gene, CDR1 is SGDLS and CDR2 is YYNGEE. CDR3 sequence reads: CASSVENIVSGSRGNTIYF. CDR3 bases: TGTGCCAGCAGCGTAGAAAACATTGTGTCGGGTTCCAGAGGGAACACCATATATTTT.

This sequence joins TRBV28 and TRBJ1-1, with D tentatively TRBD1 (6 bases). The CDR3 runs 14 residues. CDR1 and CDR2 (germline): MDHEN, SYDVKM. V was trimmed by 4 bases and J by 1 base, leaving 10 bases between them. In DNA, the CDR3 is TGTGCCAGCAGTTCGGGACACCAGAACACTGAAGCTTTCTTT. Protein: CASSSGHQNTEAFF.

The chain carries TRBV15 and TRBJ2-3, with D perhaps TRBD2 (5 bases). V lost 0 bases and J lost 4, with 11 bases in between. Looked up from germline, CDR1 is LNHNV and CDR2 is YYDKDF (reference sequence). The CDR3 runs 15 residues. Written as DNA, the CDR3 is TGTGCCACCAGCAGAGATTTCGGGAACTCAGATACGCAGTATTTT. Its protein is CATSRDFGNSDTQYF.

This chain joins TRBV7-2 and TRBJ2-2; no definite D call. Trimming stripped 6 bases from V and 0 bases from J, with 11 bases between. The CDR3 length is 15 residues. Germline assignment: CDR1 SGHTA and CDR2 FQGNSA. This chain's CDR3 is CASSSRLANTGELFF. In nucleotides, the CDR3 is TGTGCCAGCAGTTCACGGCTAGCGAACACCGGGGAGCTGTTTTTT.

This CDR3 is CASSLDSHSSYEQYF. The CDR3 DNA reads TGTGCCAGCAGCTTGGATTCTCACAGCTCCTACGAGCAGTACTTC. This rearrangement joins TRBV5-4 to TRBJ2-7, with D hard to call. The CDR3 contains 15 residues. V lost 0 bases and J 0 bases, leaving 10 bases between the germline ends. Germline V gene sequence: CDR1 SGHNT, CDR2 YYREEE (reference sequence).

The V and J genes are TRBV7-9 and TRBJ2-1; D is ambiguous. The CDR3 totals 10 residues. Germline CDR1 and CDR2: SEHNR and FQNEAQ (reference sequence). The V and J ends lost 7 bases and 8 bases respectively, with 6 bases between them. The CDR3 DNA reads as TGTGCCAGCATAGGGCATGAGCAGTTCTTC. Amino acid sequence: CASIGHEQFF.

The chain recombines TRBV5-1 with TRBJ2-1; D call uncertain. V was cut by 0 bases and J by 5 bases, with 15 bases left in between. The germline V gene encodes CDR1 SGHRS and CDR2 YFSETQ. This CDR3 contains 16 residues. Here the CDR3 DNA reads TGCGCCAGCAGCTTGGGGTACTTACCTACACACAATGAGCAGTTCTTC. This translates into CASSLGYLPTHNEQFF.

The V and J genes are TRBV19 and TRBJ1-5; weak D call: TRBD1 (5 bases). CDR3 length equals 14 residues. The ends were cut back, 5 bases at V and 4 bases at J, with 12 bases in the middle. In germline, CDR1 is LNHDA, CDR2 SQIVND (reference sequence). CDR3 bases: TGTGCCAGTAGTCCGGGGCAGTTTAATCAGCCCCAGCATTTT. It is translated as CASSPGQFNQPQHF. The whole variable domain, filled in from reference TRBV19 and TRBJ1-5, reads DGGITQSPKYLFRKEGQNVTLSCEQNLNHDAMYWYRQDPGQGLRLIYYSQIVNDFQKGDIAEGYSVSREKKESFPLTVTSAQKNPTAFYLCASSPGQFNQPQHFGDGTRLSIL.

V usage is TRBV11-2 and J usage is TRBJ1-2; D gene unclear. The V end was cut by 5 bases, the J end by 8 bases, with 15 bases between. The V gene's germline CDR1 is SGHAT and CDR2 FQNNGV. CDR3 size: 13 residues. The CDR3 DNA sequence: TGTGCCAGCAGCCGCGGGTCCGGTGAGGGCTACACCTTC. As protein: CASSRGSGEGYTF. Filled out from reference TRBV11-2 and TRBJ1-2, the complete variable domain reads EAGVAQSPRYKIIEKRQSVAFWCNPISGHATLYWYQQILGQGPKLLIQFQNNGVVDDSQLPKDRFSAERLKGVDSTLKIQPAKLEDSAVYLCASSRGSGEGYTFGSGTRLTVV.

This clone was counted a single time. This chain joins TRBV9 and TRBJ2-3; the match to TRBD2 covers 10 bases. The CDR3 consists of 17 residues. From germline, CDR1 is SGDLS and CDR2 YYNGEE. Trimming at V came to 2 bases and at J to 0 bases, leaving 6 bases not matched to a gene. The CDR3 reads CASSVGSTSGSTDTQYF. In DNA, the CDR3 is TGTGCCAGCAGCGTGGGGTCGACTAGCGGGAGCACAGATACGCAGTATTTT.

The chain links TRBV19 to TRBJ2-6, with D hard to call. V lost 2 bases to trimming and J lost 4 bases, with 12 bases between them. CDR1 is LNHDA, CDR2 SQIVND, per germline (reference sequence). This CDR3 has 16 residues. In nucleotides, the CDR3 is TGTGCCAGTAGTATACAAGGCAGGAGAGGGGCCAACGTCCTGACTTTC. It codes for CASSIQGRRGANVLTF.

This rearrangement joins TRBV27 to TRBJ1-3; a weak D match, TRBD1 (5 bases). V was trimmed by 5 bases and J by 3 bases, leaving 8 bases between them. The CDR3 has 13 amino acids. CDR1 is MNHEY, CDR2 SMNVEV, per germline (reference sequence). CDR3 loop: CASSEGLGNTIYF. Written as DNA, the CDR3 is TGTGCCAGCAGTGAGGGGCTTGGAAACACCATATATTTT.